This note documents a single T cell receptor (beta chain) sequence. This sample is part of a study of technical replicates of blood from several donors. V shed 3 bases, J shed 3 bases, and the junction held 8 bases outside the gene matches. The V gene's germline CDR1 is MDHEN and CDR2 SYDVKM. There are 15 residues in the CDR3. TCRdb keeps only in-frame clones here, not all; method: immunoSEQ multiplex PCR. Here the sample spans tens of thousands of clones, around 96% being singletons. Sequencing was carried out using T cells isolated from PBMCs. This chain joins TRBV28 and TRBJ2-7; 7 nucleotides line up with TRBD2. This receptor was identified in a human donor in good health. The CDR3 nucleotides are TGTGCCAGCAGTTTGGGAGGGCAGGGTAACTACGAGCAGTACTTC. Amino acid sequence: CASSLGGQGNYEQYF.